Listed below are T cell receptor beta chains from one sample, sequenced in a study of CD8 T cells in Susac syndrome. MiXCR, applied by TCRdb to the immunoSEQ multiplex PCR reads, yields one record per CDR3 protein. The sample yields 250,000 to 300,000 distinct CDR3 sequences, around nine tenths seen once. Source material: CD8+ T cells from PBMCs. These receptors came from a human donor with multiple sclerosis. Each CDR3 is given with its conserved first and last residue. D genes are given only for firm matches. Size values are once, few and many counts, or a class for expanded clones, and some rows have none.

j_gene | abundance | len | v_gene | d_gene | CDR3aa | CDR3nt
TRBJ2-7 | NA | 15 | TRBV29-1 | TRBD2 | CSVLTSGSTSYEQYF | TGCAGCGTTCTCACTAGCGGGTCGACCTCCTACGAGCAGTACTTC
TRBJ2-7 | NA | 14 | TRBV27 | NA | CASRLTGSVREQYF | TGTGCCAGCAGGCTTACAGGGTCAGTCCGCGAGCAGTACTTC
TRBJ2-1 | NA | 15 | TRBV9 | NA | CASSVGTSAYNEQFF | TGTGCCAGCAGCGTAGGTACTTCAGCCTACAATGAGCAGTTCTTC
TRBJ1-2 | NA | 16 | TRBV25-1 | NA | CASSEYPQGVGYGYTF | TGTGCCAGCAGTGAGTACCCGCAAGGTGTAGGCTATGGCTACACCTTC
TRBJ1-5 | NA | 15 | TRBV27 | NA | CASSLQGRVVGPQHF | TGTGCCAGCAGTCTTCAGGGCCGGGTTGTTGGGCCCCAGCATTTT
TRBJ2-5 | NA | 14 | TRBV2 | NA | CASHDRVESETQYF | TGTGCCAGCCACGACCGGGTGGAGTCAGAGACCCAGTACTTC
TRBJ2-1 | NA | 17 | TRBV12-5 | NA | CASGLGQASVSYNEQFF | TGTGCTAGTGGTTTAGGTCAGGCTAGCGTGTCCTACAATGAGCAGTTCTTC
TRBJ2-7 | NA | 12 | TRBV18 | TRBD2 | CASRGGNYEQYF | TGTGCCAGCCGGGGGGGGAATTACGAGCAGTACTTC
TRBJ1-1 | NA | 14 | TRBV4-1 | NA | CASSQGADPRRDFF | TGCGCCAGCAGCCAAGGGGCGGACCCCCGCCGGGATTTCTTT
TRBJ2-7 | NA | 13 | TRBV25-1 | NA | CASLDSNSYEQYF | TGTGCCAGCCTGGACTCGAACTCCTACGAGCAGTACTTC
TRBJ2-3 | NA | 16 | TRBV2 | TRBD2 | CASSERDREEADTQYF | TGTGCCAGCAGCGAAAGGGACCGGGAGGAGGCAGATACGCAGTATTTT
TRBJ1-1 | NA | 12 | TRBV6-1 | NA | CASQEEVTEAFF | TGTGCCAGTCAGGAGGAGGTCACTGAAGCTTTCTTT
TRBJ2-1 | NA | 20 | TRBV11-3 | NA | CASSLEDVGRELCSYNEQFF | TGTGCCAGCAGCTTAGAGGATGTGGGGCGAGAGCTCTGCTCCTACAATGAGCAGTTCTTC
TRBJ2-7 | NA | 14 | TRBV29-1 | TRBD1 | CSVEDLPGGNEQYF | TGCAGCGTTGAAGATCTCCCAGGGGGCAACGAGCAGTACTTC
TRBJ1-5 | NA | 14 | TRBV19 | NA | CASSRTESNQPQHF | TGTGCCAGTAGTAGGACAGAGAGCAATCAGCCCCAGCATTTT
TRBJ2-1 | few | 15 | TRBV7-9 | NA | CASSLGTPSYNEQFF | TGTGCCAGCAGCTTGGGGACACCTTCCTACAATGAGCAGTTCTTC
TRBJ2-1 | NA | 16 | TRBV28 | NA | CASSPLGGASYNEQFF | TGTGCCAGCAGTCCATTAGGGGGGGCCTCCTACAATGAGCAGTTCTTC
TRBJ2-7 | NA | 12 | TRBV27 | TRBD2 | CASKGLSYEQYF | TGTGCCAGCAAGGGACTATCCTACGAGCAGTACTTC
TRBJ2-1 | NA | 15 | TRBV29-1 | TRBD1 | CSVDPDRGHHNEQFF | TGCAGCGTTGACCCGGACAGGGGGCATCACAATGAGCAGTTCTTC
TRBJ2-2 | NA | 16 | TRBV11-3 | TRBD1 | CASSLGTGGYTGELFF | TGTGCCAGCAGCTTAGGAACAGGGGGCTACACCGGGGAGCTGTTTTTT
TRBJ1-1 | NA | 12 | TRBV4-1 | NA | CASSPPGGYPFF | TGCGCCAGCAGCCCCCCGGGTGGCTATCCTTTCTTT
TRBJ2-1 | once | 15 | TRBV4-3 | TRBD2 | CASSQESGRVNEQFF | TGCGCCAGCAGCCAAGAGTCGGGGAGGGTCAATGAGCAGTTCTTC
TRBJ1-1 | NA | 12 | TRBV29-1 | NA | CSVLDGNTEAFF | TGCAGCGTCCTAGACGGTAACACTGAAGCTTTCTTT
TRBJ2-1 | NA | 17 | TRBV20-1 | TRBD2 | CSANIAGPNYSYNEQFF | TGCAGTGCTAACATAGCGGGACCCAATTATTCCTACAATGAGCAGTTCTTC
TRBJ1-1 | NA | 14 | TRBV20-1 | NA | CSASDSHMNTEAFF | TGCAGTGCTTCGGACAGCCACATGAACACTGAAGCTTTCTTT
TRBJ2-7 | NA | 15 | TRBV9 | NA | CASSVGGGRSYEQYF | TGTGCCAGCAGCGTAGGGGGAGGCCGAAGCTACGAGCAGTACTTC
TRBJ1-2 | NA | 11 | TRBV20-1 | NA | CSARPSYGYTF | TGCAGTGCTAGACCCTCTTATGGCTACACCTTC
TRBJ2-1 | NA | 11 | TRBV3-1 | NA | CASSQLNEQFF | TGTGCCAGCAGCCAATTAAATGAGCAGTTCTTC
TRBJ2-1 | NA | 15 | TRBV5-1 | TRBD2 | CASSLAGLSYNEQFF | TGCGCCAGCAGCCTAGCGGGGCTCTCCTACAATGAGCAGTTCTTC
TRBJ1-1 | NA | 13 | TRBV6-2/TRBV6-3 | NA | CASRDGVGAEAFF | TGTGCCAGCAGGGACGGAGTCGGGGCTGAAGCTTTCTTT
TRBJ2-1 | NA | 12 | TRBV27 | NA | CASSGVGNEQFF | TGTGCCAGCAGTGGAGTCGGCAATGAGCAGTTCTTC
TRBJ2-3 | NA | 19 | TRBV20-1 | TRBD2 | CSAGGTVRLALRRADTQYF | TGCAGTGCTGGGGGTACGGTCAGACTAGCGCTAAGACGGGCAGATACGCAGTATTTT
TRBJ2-2 | NA | 16 | TRBV4-2 | NA | CASSPPLGVDTGELFF | TGTGCCAGCAGCCCCCCCCTGGGGGTGGACACCGGGGAGCTGTTTTTT
TRBJ1-5 | NA | 15 | TRBV27 | NA | CASSLDRATNQPQHF | TGTGCCAGCAGTTTGGACAGAGCCACCAATCAGCCCCAGCATTTT
TRBJ2-1 | NA | 14 | TRBV13 | TRBD1 | CASSDRGFYNEQFF | TGTGCCAGCAGCGACAGGGGGTTCTACAATGAGCAGTTCTTC
TRBJ2-2 | NA | 14 | TRBV7-9 | NA | CASSLERVSGELFF | TGTGCTAGCAGCTTAGAGCGAGTATCCGGGGAGCTGTTTTTT
TRBJ2-7 | once | 14 | TRBV20-1 | NA | CSAREQAAEYEQYF | TGCAGTGCTAGAGAGCAGGCGGCGGAGTACGAGCAGTACTTC
TRBJ1-1 | NA | 15 | TRBV5-1 | NA | CASSWFSGTNSEAFF | TGCGCCAGCAGCTGGTTTTCCGGGACCAACTCTGAAGCTTTCTTT
TRBJ2-3 | NA | 16 | TRBV10-3 | TRBD2 | CAMFLAGGPSTDTQYF | TGTGCCATGTTCTTAGCGGGGGGGCCTAGCACAGATACGCAGTATTTT
TRBJ2-1 | once | 13 | TRBV30 | TRBD2 | CAWSLSGSGEQFF | TGTGCCTGGAGTTTGAGCGGGAGTGGTGAGCAGTTCTTC
TRBJ2-4 | NA | 16 | TRBV20-1 | NA | CSASGVSTLAKNIQYF | TGCAGTGCTAGTGGCGTTTCGACCTTAGCCAAAAACATTCAGTACTTC
TRBJ2-7 | NA | 16 | TRBV19 | NA | CASSIATRTGSYEQYF | TGTGCCAGTAGTATAGCCACTCGGACGGGCTCCTACGAGCAGTACTTC
TRBJ1-1 | NA | 13 | TRBV29-1 | TRBD1 | CSVVKGANTEAFF | TGCAGCGTTGTCAAGGGGGCCAACACTGAAGCTTTCTTT
TRBJ2-7 | NA | 17 | TRBV20-1 | NA | CSARHDTSPWSSYEQYF | TGCAGTGCTAGACATGACACTAGCCCTTGGAGCTCCTACGAGCAGTACTTC
TRBJ2-7 | NA | 14 | TRBV3-1 | NA | CASSQAGQSYEQYF | TGTGCCAGCAGCCAGGCGGGACAGTCCTACGAGCAGTACTTC
TRBJ1-2 | NA | 14 | TRBV2 | TRBD1 | CASSKGGGYYGYTF | TGTGCCAGCAGCAAAGGGGGCGGATACTATGGCTACACCTTC
TRBJ2-7 | NA | 15 | TRBV5-4 | NA | CASSLGSGITYEQYF | TGTGCCAGCAGCTTGGGCTCAGGCATTACCTACGAGCAGTACTTC
TRBJ2-2 | NA | 12 | TRBV7-3 | NA | CASSVVTGELFF | TGTGCCAGCAGCGTGGTCACCGGGGAGCTGTTTTTT
TRBJ2-7 | NA | 12 | TRBV10-2 | NA | CASLARSDEQYF | TGCGCCAGCCTTGCCCGTTCGGACGAGCAGTACTTC
TRBJ2-7 | NA | 16 | TRBV27 | TRBD1 | CASSSLTGTGVHEQYF | TGTGCCAGCAGTTCCTTAACCGGGACAGGGGTCCACGAGCAGTACTTC
TRBJ2-5 | NA | 18 | TRBV9 | TRBD2 | CASSVGTGLAGDQETQYF | TGTGCCAGCAGCGTAGGGACTGGACTAGCGGGGGATCAAGAGACCCAGTACTTC
TRBJ2-6 | NA | 14 | TRBV3-1 | NA | CASTRGDGANVLTF | TGTGCCAGCACCCGTGGTGACGGGGCCAACGTCCTGACTTTC
TRBJ2-7 | NA | 17 | TRBV6-2/TRBV6-3 | TRBD2 | CASSYHQGLAKTYEQYF | TGTGCCAGCAGTTACCACCAGGGACTAGCGAAGACCTACGAGCAGTACTTC
TRBJ1-1 | NA | 13 | TRBV4-1 | NA | CASSQGGHTEAFF | TGCGCCAGCAGCCAAGGGGGACACACTGAAGCTTTCTTT
TRBJ1-2 | NA | 12 | TRBV19 | NA | CATGPTREGYTF | TGTGCCACTGGGCCAACACGTGAAGGCTACACCTTC
TRBJ1-5 | NA | 16 | TRBV12-3/TRBV12-4 | NA | CASTGQAGWGNQPRHF | TGTGCCAGCACGGGTCAGGCCGGCTGGGGCAATCAGCCCCGGCATTTT
TRBJ2-3 | NA | 16 | TRBV7-3 | TRBD2 | CASSLVTSGSADTQYF | TGTGCCAGCAGCCTCGTGACTAGCGGGAGCGCAGATACGCAGTATTTT
TRBJ1-1 | NA | 12 | TRBV10-3 | NA | CAISDSYTEAFF | TGTGCCATCAGTGATTCGTACACTGAAGCTTTCTTT